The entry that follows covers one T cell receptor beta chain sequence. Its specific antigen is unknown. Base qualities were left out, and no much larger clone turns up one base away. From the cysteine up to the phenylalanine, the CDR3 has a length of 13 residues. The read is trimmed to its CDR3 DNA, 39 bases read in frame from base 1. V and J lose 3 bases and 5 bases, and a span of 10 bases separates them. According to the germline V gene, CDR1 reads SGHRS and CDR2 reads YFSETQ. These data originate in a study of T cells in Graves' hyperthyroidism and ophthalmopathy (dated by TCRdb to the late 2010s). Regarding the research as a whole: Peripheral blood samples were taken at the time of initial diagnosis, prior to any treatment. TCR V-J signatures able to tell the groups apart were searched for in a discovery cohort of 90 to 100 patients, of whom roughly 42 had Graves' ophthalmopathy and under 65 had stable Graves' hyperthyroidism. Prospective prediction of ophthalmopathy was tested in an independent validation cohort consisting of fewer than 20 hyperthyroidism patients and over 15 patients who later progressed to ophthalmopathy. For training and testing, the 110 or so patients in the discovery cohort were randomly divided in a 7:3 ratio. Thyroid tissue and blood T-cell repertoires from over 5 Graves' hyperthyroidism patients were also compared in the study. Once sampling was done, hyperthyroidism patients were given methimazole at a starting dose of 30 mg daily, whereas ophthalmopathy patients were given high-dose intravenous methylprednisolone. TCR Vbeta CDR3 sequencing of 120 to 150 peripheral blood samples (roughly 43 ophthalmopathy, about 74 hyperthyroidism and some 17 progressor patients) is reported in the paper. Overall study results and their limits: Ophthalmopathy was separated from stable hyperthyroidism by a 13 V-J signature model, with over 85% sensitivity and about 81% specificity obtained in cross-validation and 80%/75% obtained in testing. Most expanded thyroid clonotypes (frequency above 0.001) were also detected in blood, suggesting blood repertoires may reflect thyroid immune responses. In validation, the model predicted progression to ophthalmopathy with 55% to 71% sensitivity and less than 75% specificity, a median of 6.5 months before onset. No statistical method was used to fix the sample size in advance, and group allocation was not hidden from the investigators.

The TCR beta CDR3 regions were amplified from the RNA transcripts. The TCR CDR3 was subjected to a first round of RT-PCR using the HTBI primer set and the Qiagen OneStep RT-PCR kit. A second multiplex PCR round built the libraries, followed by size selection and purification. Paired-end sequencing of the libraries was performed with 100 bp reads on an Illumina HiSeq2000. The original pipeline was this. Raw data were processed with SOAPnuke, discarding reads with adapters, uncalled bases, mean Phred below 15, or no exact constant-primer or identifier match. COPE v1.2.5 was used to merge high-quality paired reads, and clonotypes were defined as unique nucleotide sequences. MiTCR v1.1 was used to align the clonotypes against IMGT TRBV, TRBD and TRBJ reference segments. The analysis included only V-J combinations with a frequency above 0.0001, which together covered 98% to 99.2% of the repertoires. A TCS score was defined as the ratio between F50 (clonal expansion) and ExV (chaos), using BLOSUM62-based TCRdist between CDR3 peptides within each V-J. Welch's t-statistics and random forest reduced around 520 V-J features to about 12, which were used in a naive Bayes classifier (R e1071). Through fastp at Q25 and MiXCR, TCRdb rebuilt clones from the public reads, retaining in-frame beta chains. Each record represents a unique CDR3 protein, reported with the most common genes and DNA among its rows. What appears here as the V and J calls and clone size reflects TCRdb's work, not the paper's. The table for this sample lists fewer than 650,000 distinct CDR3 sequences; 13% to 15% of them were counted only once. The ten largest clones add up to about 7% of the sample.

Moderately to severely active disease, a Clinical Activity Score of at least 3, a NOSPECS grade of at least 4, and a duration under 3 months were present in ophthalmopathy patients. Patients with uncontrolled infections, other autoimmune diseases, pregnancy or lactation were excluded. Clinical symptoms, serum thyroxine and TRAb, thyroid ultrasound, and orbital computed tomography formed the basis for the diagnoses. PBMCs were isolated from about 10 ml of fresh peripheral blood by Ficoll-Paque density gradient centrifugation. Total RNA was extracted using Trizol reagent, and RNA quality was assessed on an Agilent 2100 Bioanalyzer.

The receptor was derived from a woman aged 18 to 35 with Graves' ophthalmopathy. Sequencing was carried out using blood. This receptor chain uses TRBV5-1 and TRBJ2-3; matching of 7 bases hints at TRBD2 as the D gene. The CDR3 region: CASSWGGEDTQYF. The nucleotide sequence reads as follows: TGCGCCAGCAGCTGGGGGGGCGAAGATACGCAGTATTTT.